This entry concerns a single T cell receptor beta chain. The record originates from a study of CD8 T cells in Susac syndrome. CDR3 length: 14 amino acids. The germline V gene has CDR1 SEHNR and CDR2 FQNEAQ (reference sequence). Trimming removed 7 bases from V and 4 bases from J; junction bases left unmatched: 5. RNA in amounts of roughly 0.5 to 1 ug was reverse transcribed with random hexamers. Each CDR3 protein gets one entry after TCRdb re-called the immunoSEQ multiplex PCR reads with MiXCR. The sample holds approximately 110,000 distinct CDR3 sequences, approximately 93% seen once. CD8+ and CD4+ blood T cells underwent TCR beta sequencing.

V usage is TRBV7-9 and J usage is TRBJ2-2; 8 bases line up with TRBD2. Sequencing was done on a sample of CD8+ T cells from PBMCs. The receptor was derived from a human donor with multiple sclerosis. CDR3 protein: CASTVAGSTGELFF. Here the CDR3 DNA reads TGTGCCAGCACCGTAGCGGGGAGCACCGGGGAGCTGTTTTTT.